The entry that follows covers one TCR beta chain sequence. The antigen remains undetermined. No infections or other immune events were documented during collection. The repertoire was sequenced with immunoSEQ multiplex PCR; TCRdb's copy has only in-frame clones and lacks some. Of 60,000 to 80,000 clones in the sample, 90% were seen once. Trimming left V 5 bases short and J 0 bases short, with 14 bases between. The germline V gene encodes CDR1 MDHEN and CDR2 SYDVKM. The CDR3 length is 16 residues. The record originates from a study of identifying expanded T cells in peripheral blood. Study observations and caveats: Clone count variance between roughly 2-week samples rose with total template count.

The sequenced sample consisted of blood. The chain couples TRBV28 to TRBJ2-4, with D tentatively TRBD1 (6 bases). The origin of this receptor is a person aged 18 to 75 in good health. The CDR3 DNA follows: TGTGCCAGCAGTGTCATGACAGGCCTAGCCAAAAACATTCAGTACTTC. It translates to CASSVMTGLAKNIQYF.